Below, 5 T cell receptor beta chains from the same sample are listed, as sequenced in a study of Ad26.COV2.S vaccination and SARS-CoV-2 variants. The assay was immunoSEQ multiplex PCR, and TCRdb's table has in-frame clones only and misses some. The sample has some 270,000 clones; roughly 89% are singletons. Treatment described: some 19 received Ad26.COV2.S at low or high dose, single or two shots; five or six received placebo; per-sample allocation not given. At day 63 after the first vaccine or placebo injection, samples were drawn. This material consisted of peripheral blood, taken in a trial of Ad26.COV2.S vaccine versus placebo. The source is a person between 18 and 65 years old who received the Ad26.COV2.S COVID-19 vaccine or a placebo.

The chain employs TRBV19 and TRBJ2-1; a possible D gene is TRBD2 (5 bases). This CDR3 is built from 11 residues. V was clipped by 6 bases and J by 7 bases, with 7 bases between them. In germline, CDR1 is LNHDA, CDR2 SQIVND (reference sequence). CDR3: CASRRGNEQFF. The CDR3 region has the DNA TGTGCCAGTAGACGGGGAAATGAGCAGTTCTTC.

The CDR3 reads CASSQDFVGTDTDNEQFF. CDR3 bases: TGCGCCAGCAGCCAAGATTTTGTCGGGACTGATACTGACAATGAGCAGTTCTTC. The V gene is TRBV4-3, the J gene TRBJ2-1; D may be TRBD2 (6 bases). V shed 0 bases and J shed 5 bases, with 20 bases lying between them. CDR3 length: 18 amino acids. Germline CDR1 reads LGHNA; CDR2 reads YSLEER.

The rearrangement joins TRBV6-5 to TRBJ2-5; TRBD2 matches at 7 bases. The CDR3 is 15 amino acids. From germline, CDR1 is MNHEY and CDR2 SVGAGI. J lost 4 bases, V lost 4 bases, and 9 bases had no gene match. CDR3 sequence reads: CASSSIAGEGETQYF. Here the CDR3 DNA reads TGTGCCAGCAGTTCTATTGCGGGAGAGGGAGAGACCCAGTACTTC.

V gene TRBV6-4 combines with J gene TRBJ2-3; maybe TRBD2 (7 bases). The CDR3 is made up of 16 amino acids. Trimming removed 8 bases from V and 6 bases from J, with 24 bases in between. Germline-derived CDR1 and CDR2 are MRHNA and SNTAGT. CDR3 in DNA: TGTGCCAGCTCCCCCGCAGCCGGGGGGCCTGGGGATACGCAGTATTTT. It is translated as CASSPAAGGPGDTQYF.

The genes are TRBV7-9 and TRBJ1-5; D remains unclear. Trimming took 5 bases from V and 3 from J, leaving 17 bases between them. The CDR3 loop spans 16 amino acids. From germline, CDR1 is SEHNR and CDR2 FQNEAQ (reference sequence). Here the CDR3 reads CASSRGGSTPNQPQHF. CDR3 nucleotide sequence: TGTGCCAGCAGCCGGGGTGGATCAACCCCCAATCAGCCCCAGCATTTT.